This section outlines one T cell receptor beta chain sequence together with its context. The CDR3 loop spans 15 amino acids. The germline gives CDR1 WNHNN, CDR2 SYGVQD (reference sequence). V was clipped by 2 bases and J by 4 bases; unmatched bases: 1. This specimen comes from a study of blood T cell repertoires in COVID-19. For the study at large: From T cells, B-cell-depleted T cells, or PBMCs came the material, which was cDNA or gDNA.

In the authors' methods: Estimated nucleated cell counts came from reference gene primer amplification. Clones were read by immunoSEQ multiplex PCR, and TCRdb kept only the in-frame ones, dropping some. Clone size and V and J calls were adopted from that table, with D and trimming inferred from the DNA. The data hold around 71,000 clones, with approximately 83% observed a single time. The specimen sequenced was peripheral blood. This TCR derives from an older man with acute or convalescent COVID-19. J is TRBJ2-2 and V is TRBV10-1, with 10 bases matching TRBD1. The CDR3 reads CASSERTGGTGELFF. The CDR3 DNA reads TGCGCCAGCAGTGAGAGGACAGGGGGCACCGGGGAGCTGTTTTTT.